The source of this T cell receptor beta chain is a study of T cells in Graves' hyperthyroidism and ophthalmopathy. Study-wide context: The blood sample was taken at first diagnosis, before treatment began.

Amplification yielded TCR beta CDR3 regions, with RNA transcripts as the source. The primer set for the first-round RT-PCR of the TCR CDR3 was HTBI. Using its own MiXCR run on the multiplex PCR reads, TCRdb lists one record per CDR3 protein. The sample records approximately 620,000 distinct CDR3 sequences, approximately 15% being singletons. General study points: Most expanded thyroid clonotypes above 0.001 recurred in blood.

The V end lost 2 bases, the J end lost 10 bases, and 9 bases lay between the germline ends. Germline-derived CDR1 and CDR2 are SGHTA and FQGNSA. The CDR3 is 13 amino acids. This clonotype showed up many times. Its antigen is currently unknown. Patients with uncontrolled infections, other autoimmune diseases, pregnancy or lactation were excluded. The chain has TRBV7-2 and TRBJ1-6, with D perhaps TRBD1 (5 bases). Sequenced: blood. This clonotype was obtained from a woman aged 25 to 45 with Graves' hyperthyroidism that later progressed to Graves' ophthalmopathy. DNA of the CDR3: TGTGCCAGCAGCTTACCAGGGCGGTCACCCCTCCACTTT. Its translation is CASSLPGRSPLHF. Full variable domain (remainder filled in from reference TRBV7-2 and TRBJ1-6): GAGVSQSPSNKVTEKGKDVELRCDPISGHTALYWYRQSLGQGLEFLIYFQGNSAPDKSGLPSDRFSAERTGGSVSTLTIQRTQQEDSAVYLCASSLPGRSPLHFGNGTRLTVT.